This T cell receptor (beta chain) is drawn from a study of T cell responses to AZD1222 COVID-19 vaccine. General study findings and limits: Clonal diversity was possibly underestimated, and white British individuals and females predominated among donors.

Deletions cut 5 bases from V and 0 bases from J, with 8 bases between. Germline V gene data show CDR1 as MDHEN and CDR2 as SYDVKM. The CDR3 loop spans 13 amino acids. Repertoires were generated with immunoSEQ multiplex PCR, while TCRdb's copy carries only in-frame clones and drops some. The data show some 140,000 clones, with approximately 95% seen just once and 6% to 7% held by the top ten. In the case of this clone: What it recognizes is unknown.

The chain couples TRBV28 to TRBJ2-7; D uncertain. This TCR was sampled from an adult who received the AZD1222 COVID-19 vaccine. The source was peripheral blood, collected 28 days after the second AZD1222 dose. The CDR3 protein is CASSGTDSYEQYF. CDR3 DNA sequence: TGTGCCAGCAGTGGTACAGACTCCTACGAGCAGTACTTC.